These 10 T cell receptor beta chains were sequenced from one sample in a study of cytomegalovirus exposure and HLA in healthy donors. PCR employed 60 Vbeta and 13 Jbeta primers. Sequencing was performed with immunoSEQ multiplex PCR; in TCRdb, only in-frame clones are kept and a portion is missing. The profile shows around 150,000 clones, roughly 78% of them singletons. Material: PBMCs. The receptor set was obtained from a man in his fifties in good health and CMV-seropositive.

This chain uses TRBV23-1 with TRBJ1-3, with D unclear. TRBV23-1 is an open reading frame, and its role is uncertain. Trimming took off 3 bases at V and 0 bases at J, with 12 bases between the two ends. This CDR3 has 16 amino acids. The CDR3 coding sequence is TGCGCCAGCAGTCACCCAGGTTCATACTCTGGAAACACCATATATTTT. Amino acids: CASSHPGSYSGNTIYF.

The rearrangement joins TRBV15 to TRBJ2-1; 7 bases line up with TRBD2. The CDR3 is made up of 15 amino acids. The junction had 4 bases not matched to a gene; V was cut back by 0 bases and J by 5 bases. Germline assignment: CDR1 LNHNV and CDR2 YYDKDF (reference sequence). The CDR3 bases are TGTGCCACCAGCAGAGAGGCGGGAGTGAACAATGAGCAGTTCTTC. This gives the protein CATSREAGVNNEQFF.

In DNA form, the CDR3 reads TGCGCCAGCAGCACTATTTTCGGCGGGGGGAAAGAGACCCAGTACTTC. Amino acids: CASSTIFGGGKETQYF. This sequence joins TRBV5-1 and TRBJ2-5, with 8 bases matching TRBD2. The CDR3 consists of 16 residues. Per the germline V gene, CDR1 is SGHRS and CDR2 is YFSETQ. The J segment lost 3 bases and the V segment lost 4 bases, leaving 11 bases of the junction unmatched. The entire variable domain, with the rest obtained from reference TRBV5-1 and TRBJ2-5, is as follows: KAGVTQTPRYLIKTRGQQVTLSCSPISGHRSVSWYQQTPGQGLQFLFEYFSETQRNKGNFPGRFSGRQFSNSRSEMNVSTLELGDSALYLCASSTIFGGGKETQYFGPGTRLLVL.

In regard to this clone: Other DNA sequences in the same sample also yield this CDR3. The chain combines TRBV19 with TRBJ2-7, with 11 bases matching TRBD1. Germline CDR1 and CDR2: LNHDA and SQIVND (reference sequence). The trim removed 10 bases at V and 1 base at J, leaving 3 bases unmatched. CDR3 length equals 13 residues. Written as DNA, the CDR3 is TGTGCCACCCGGGACAGGGGGTCCTACGAGCAGTACTTC. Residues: CATRDRGSYEQYF.

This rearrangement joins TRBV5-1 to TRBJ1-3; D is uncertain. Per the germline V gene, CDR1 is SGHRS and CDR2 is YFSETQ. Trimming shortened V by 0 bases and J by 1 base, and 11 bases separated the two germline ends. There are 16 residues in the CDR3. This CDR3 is CASSLAGSGSGNTIYF. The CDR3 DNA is TGCGCCAGCAGCTTGGCAGGTTCGGGATCTGGAAACACCATATATTTT. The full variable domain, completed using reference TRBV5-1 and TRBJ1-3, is KAGVTQTPRYLIKTRGQQVTLSCSPISGHRSVSWYQQTPGQGLQFLFEYFSETQRNKGNFPGRFSGRQFSNSRSEMNVSTLELGDSALYLCASSLAGSGSGNTIYFGEGSWLTVV.

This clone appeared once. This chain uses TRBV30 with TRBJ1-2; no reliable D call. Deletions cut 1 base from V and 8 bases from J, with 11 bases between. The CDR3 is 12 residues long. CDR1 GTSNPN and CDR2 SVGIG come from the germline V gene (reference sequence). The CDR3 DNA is TGTGCCTGGAGTGGACGGAGGAACGGCTACACCTTC. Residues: CAWSGRRNGYTF. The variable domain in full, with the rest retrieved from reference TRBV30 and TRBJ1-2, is SQTIHQWPATLVQPVGSPLSLECTVEGTSNPNLYWYRQAAGRGLQLLFYSVGIGQISSEVPQNLSASRPQDRQFILSSKKLLLSDSGFYLCAWSGRRNGYTFGSGTRLTVV.

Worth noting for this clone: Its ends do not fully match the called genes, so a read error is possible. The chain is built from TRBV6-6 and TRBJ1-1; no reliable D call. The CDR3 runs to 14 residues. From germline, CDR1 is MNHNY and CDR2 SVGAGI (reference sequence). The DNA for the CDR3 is TGTGCCAGCAGTTATTACGGTGGCGGCTCTGAAGCTCTCTTT. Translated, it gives CASSYYGGGSEALF.

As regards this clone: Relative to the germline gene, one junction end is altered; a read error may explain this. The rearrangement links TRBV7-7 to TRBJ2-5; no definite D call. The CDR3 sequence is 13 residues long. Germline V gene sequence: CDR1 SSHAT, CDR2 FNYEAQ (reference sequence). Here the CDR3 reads CASSFEFDETQYF. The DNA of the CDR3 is TGTGCTAGCAGCTTTGAGTTTGATGAGACCCAGTACTTC.

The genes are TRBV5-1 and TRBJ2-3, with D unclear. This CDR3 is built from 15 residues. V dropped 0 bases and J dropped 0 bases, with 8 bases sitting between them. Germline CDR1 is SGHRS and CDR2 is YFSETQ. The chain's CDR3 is CASSLGAFSTDTQYF. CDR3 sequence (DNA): TGCGCCAGCAGCTTGGGGGCCTTTAGCACAGATACGCAGTATTTT.

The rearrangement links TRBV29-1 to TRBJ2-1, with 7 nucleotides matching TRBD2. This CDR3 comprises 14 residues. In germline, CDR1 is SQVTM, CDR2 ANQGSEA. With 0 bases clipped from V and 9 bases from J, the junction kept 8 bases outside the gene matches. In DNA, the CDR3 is TGCAGCGTTGAAGATCAAGGCGGGAGAAGTGAGCAGTTCTTC. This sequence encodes CSVEDQGGRSEQFF.